One and the same sample provided the 24 T cell receptor beta chains below, sequenced in a study of blood T cell repertoires in COVID-19. Data came from immunoSEQ multiplex PCR; TCRdb stores just in-frame clones and leaves some out. The sample contains roughly 170,000 clones, about 87% of which appear only once. Specimen: peripheral blood. These receptor sequences come from a woman aged 18-29 years who had recovered from COVID-19.

This chain connects TRBV6-5 to TRBJ1-1; D may be TRBD1 (6 bases). CDR3 length equals 15 residues. Germline CDR1 MNHEY, CDR2 SVGAGI. Trimming took 2 bases from V and 3 from J, leaving 13 bases between them. The CDR3 spells CASSYITGPDTEAFF. The CDR3 nucleotides read TGTGCCAGCAGTTACATTACAGGGCCGGACACTGAAGCTTTCTTT.

The chain employs TRBV7-9 and TRBJ1-4; D not certain. This CDR3 spans 14 amino acids. Trimming pared 5 bases from V and 5 bases from J, leaving 12 bases between. Per the germline V gene, CDR1 is SEHNR and CDR2 is FQNEAQ (reference sequence). The CDR3 DNA sequence: TGTGCCAGCAGCGGGGAGACGGGGAATGAAAAACTGTTTTTT. As protein: CASSGETGNEKLFF.

This clone was seen a single time. This chain joins TRBV3-1 (or the pseudogene TRBV3-2) and TRBJ2-5, with 7 bases fitting TRBD2. Germline CDR1 LGHDT, CDR2 YNNKEL (reference sequence). The CDR3 spans 15 residues. V shed 1 base and J 9 bases; nucleotides not matched to a gene: 11. CDR3 in amino acids: CASSQVFAGELAQYF. The CDR3 coding sequence is TGTGCCAGCAGCCAAGTGTTCGCGGGAGAGTTGGCCCAGTACTTC.

This rearrangement joins TRBV6-2 or TRBV6-3 to TRBJ1-2; the D gene is possibly TRBD1 (5 bases). V lost 2 bases to trimming and J lost 5 bases, with 12 bases between them. The germline V gene encodes CDR1 MNHEY and CDR2 SVGEGT. The CDR3 is 14 amino acids. CDR3 residues: CASSYEDSSYGYTF. CDR3 coding DNA: TGTGCCAGCAGTTACGAAGACAGTAGTTATGGCTACACCTTC.

V and J are TRBV5-8 and TRBJ1-1; the D is unclear. Trimming pared 4 bases from V and 1 base from J, leaving 11 bases between. The CDR3 consists of 14 residues. Germline CDR1 reads SGHTS; CDR2 reads YDEGEE. The CDR3, as DNA: TGTGCCAGCAGCGAGTGGAGTAAGAACACTGAAGCTTTCTTT. Protein product: CASSEWSKNTEAFF.

J is TRBJ1-1 and V is TRBV6-5, with a weak D call TRBD1 (5 bases). There are 14 residues in the CDR3. The V end was cut by 0 bases, the J end by 6 bases, with 11 bases between. Germline values: CDR1 MNHEY, CDR2 SVGAGI. The CDR3 DNA follows: TGTGCCAGCAGTTACTCGCCTGGGGGGGCTGAAGCTTTCTTT. Its protein is CASSYSPGGAEAFF.

This chain links TRBV18 with TRBJ1-6; D gene ambiguous. V was trimmed by 4 bases and J by 7 bases, leaving 17 bases between them. The CDR3 is made up of 16 amino acids. Germline assignment: CDR1 KGHSH and CDR2 LQKENI. As DNA, the CDR3 is TGTGCCAGCTCACGATCTCGCACTGGCGGCAATTCACCCCTCCACTTT. It yields the protein CASSRSRTGGNSPLHF.

The V call is TRBV4-1, the J call TRBJ2-1; 7 positions match TRBD1. V lost 3 bases and J lost 7; bases outside the gene matches: 6. The V gene's germline CDR1 is MGHRA and CDR2 YSYEKL. There are 14 residues in the CDR3. In nucleotides, the CDR3 is TGCGCCAGCAGCCAGGCGGACAGGCCGAATGAGCAGTTCTTC. Amino acids: CASSQADRPNEQFF.

V and J are TRBV19 and TRBJ2-5; a possible D gene is TRBD1 (5 bases). Germline V lookup: CDR1 LNHDA, CDR2 SQIVND (reference sequence). The CDR3 loop spans 15 amino acids. The V end was cut by 1 base, the J end by 4 bases, with 13 bases between. The CDR3 DNA reads TGTGCCAGTAGTATAGCCCAGGGAAGCAGAGAGACCCAGTACTTC. Its translation: CASSIAQGSRETQYF. The entire variable domain, with the rest obtained from reference TRBV19 and TRBJ2-5, is as follows: DGGITQSPKYLFRKEGQNVTLSCEQNLNHDAMYWYRQDPGQGLRLIYYSQIVNDFQKGDIAEGYSVSREKKESFPLTVTSAQKNPTAFYLCASSIAQGSRETQYFGPGTRLLVL.

The V gene is TRBV4-1, the J gene TRBJ2-2; 8 bases align to TRBD1. The ends lost 2 bases at V and 8 bases at J; junction bases unmatched: 1. This CDR3 has 13 amino acids. Germline V gene sequence: CDR1 MGHRA, CDR2 YSYEKL. The DNA of the CDR3 is TGCGCCAGCAGCCAACAGGGGGCTGGGGAGCTGTTTTTT. Translation gives CASSQQGAGELFF.

This chain connects TRBV7-3 to TRBJ1-1; D is unclear. The CDR3 is made up of 14 amino acids. The V gene lost 5 bases and the J gene lost 1 base, with 11 bases spanning the gap. The germline CDR1 and CDR2 sequences are SGHTA and FQGTGA. This CDR3 is CASSPDHRNTEAFF. The CDR3 DNA reads TGTGCCAGCAGCCCCGACCACAGGAACACTGAAGCTTTCTTT.

The V gene is TRBV15, the J gene TRBJ2-1; the match to TRBD2 covers 9 bases. The V and J ends lost 1 base and 2 bases, in that order; junction bases with no gene match: 3. CDR1 LNHNV and CDR2 YYDKDF come from the germline V gene (reference sequence). The CDR3 is 16 residues long. CDR3 sequence (DNA): TGTGCCACCAGCAGAGGCGCGGGGGGGGCCTACAATGAGCAGTTCTTC. This sequence encodes CATSRGAGGAYNEQFF.

The V gene is TRBV7-9, the J gene TRBJ2-1, with 10 bases fitting TRBD2. Germline-derived CDR1 and CDR2 are SEHNR and FQNEAQ (reference sequence). Losses at the gene ends were 6 bases for V and 9 bases for J; bases not matched to a gene: 20. The CDR3 has 18 amino acids. The chain's CDR3 is CASRPSVLSGRASREQFF. The CDR3 nucleotides read TGTGCCAGCAGGCCGTCGGTTTTGAGCGGGAGGGCGTCGCGTGAGCAGTTCTTC.

The rearrangement uses TRBV10-1 and TRBJ1-5; D is unresolved. V lost 8 bases to trimming and J lost 7 bases, with 18 bases between them. Germline assignment: CDR1 WNHNN and CDR2 SYGVQD (reference sequence). The CDR3 runs to 14 residues. The CDR3: CASAKRGRDQPQHF. The CDR3 DNA follows: TGCGCCAGCGCGAAACGAGGGAGAGACCAGCCCCAGCATTTT.

This clone showed up just a few times. The chain joins TRBV24-1 to TRBJ2-7; TRBD1 matches at 8 bases. The J segment lost 4 bases and the V segment lost 4 bases, leaving 8 bases of the junction unmatched. In germline, CDR1 is KGHDR, CDR2 SFDVKD. There are 15 residues in the CDR3. The CDR3 loop is CATSEAGQGRYEQYF. CDR3 DNA: TGTGCCACCAGTGAAGCTGGACAGGGTCGGTACGAGCAGTACTTC.

J is TRBJ2-1 and V is TRBV13, with 16 nucleotides matching TRBD2. After removal of 2 bases from V and 9 bases from J, the junction contained 13 bases not matched to a gene. The CDR3 is 19 residues long. Germline CDR1 is PRHDT and CDR2 is FYEKMQ (reference sequence). The CDR3 sequence: CASSLLGLAGGPSSPEQFF. CDR3 DNA sequence: TGTGCCAGCAGCTTATTGGGACTAGCGGGGGGGCCCTCTTCTCCTGAGCAGTTCTTC.

This chain uses TRBV2 with TRBJ2-7, with 11 bases identical to TRBD1. The germline gives CDR1 SNHLY, CDR2 FYNNEI. The trim removed 6 bases at V and 3 bases at J, leaving 4 bases unmatched. The CDR3 consists of 14 residues. CDR3 in amino acids: CASRGTGGRYEQYF. CDR3 nucleotide sequence: TGTGCCAGCAGGGGGACAGGGGGTCGCTACGAGCAGTACTTC. The whole variable domain, filled in from reference TRBV2 and TRBJ2-7, reads EPEVTQTPSHQVTQMGQEVILRCVPISNHLYFYWYRQILGQKVEFLVSFYNNEISEKSEIFDDQFSVERPDGSNFTLKIRSTKLEDSAMYFCASRGTGGRYEQYFGPGTRLTVT.

This chain links TRBV5-1 with TRBJ1-5; 7 bases align to TRBD1. The CDR3 sequence is 15 residues long. The germline V gene has CDR1 SGHRS and CDR2 YFSETQ. Trimming removed 5 bases from V and 2 bases from J; junction bases left unmatched: 7. CDR3 region: CASSTGDQGNQPQHF. CDR3 DNA: TGCGCCAGCAGTACAGGGGATCAGGGCAATCAGCCCCAGCATTTT. Full variable domain (rest looked up from reference TRBV5-1 and TRBJ1-5): KAGVTQTPRYLIKTRGQQVTLSCSPISGHRSVSWYQQTPGQGLQFLFEYFSETQRNKGNFPGRFSGRQFSNSRSEMNVSTLELGDSALYLCASSTGDQGNQPQHFGDGTRLSIL.

The rearrangement uses TRBV20-1 and TRBJ2-7; 7 bases line up with TRBD2. V was clipped by 3 bases and J by 0 bases; unmatched bases: 5. The CDR3 runs to 14 residues. CDR1 DFQATT and CDR2 SNEGSKA come from the germline V gene (reference sequence). In nucleotides, the CDR3 is TGCAGTGCTAGTGTGCGGGGGAGCTCCTACGAGCAGTACGTC. Its translation: CSASVRGSSYEQYV.

This chain connects TRBV5-1 to TRBJ1-4, with D possibly matching TRBD1 (5 bases). Germline V gives CDR1 SGHRS, CDR2 YFSETQ. The CDR3 is made up of 14 amino acids. V dropped 0 bases and J dropped 7 bases, with 10 bases sitting between them. CDR3 in amino acids: CASSLGRVGEKLFF. CDR3 sequence (DNA): TGCGCCAGCAGCTTGGGCAGGGTTGGTGAAAAACTGTTTTTT. Looking up the rest from reference TRBV5-1 and TRBJ1-4 gives the full variable domain: KAGVTQTPRYLIKTRGQQVTLSCSPISGHRSVSWYQQTPGQGLQFLFEYFSETQRNKGNFPGRFSGRQFSNSRSEMNVSTLELGDSALYLCASSLGRVGEKLFFGSGTQLSVL.

The rearrangement uses TRBV24-1 and TRBJ2-5, with D perhaps matching TRBD2 (5 bases). The CDR3 runs to 15 residues. V was cut by 2 bases and J by 1 base, with 10 bases left in between. The germline V gene has CDR1 KGHDR and CDR2 SFDVKD. CDR3 DNA: TGTGCCACCAGTGATTCCCCGGGGTTCCAAGAGACCCAGTACTTC. This codes for CATSDSPGFQETQYF.

The rearrangement joins TRBV7-2 to TRBJ2-1; perhaps TRBD1 as D (5 bases). Deletions cut 3 bases from V and 4 bases from J, with 10 bases between. CDR1 and CDR2 from the germline V gene are SGHTA and FQGNSA. The CDR3 has 14 amino acids. Written as DNA, the CDR3 is TGTGCCAGCAGCTTCGTGACAGAGTACAATGAGCAGTTCTTC. Amino acid sequence: CASSFVTEYNEQFF.

The V gene is TRBV4-1, the J gene TRBJ2-2; D uncertain. CDR3 length: 13 amino acids. Germline lookup yields CDR1 MGHRA and CDR2 YSYEKL. The V end lost 8 bases, the J end lost 3 bases, and 10 bases lay between the germline ends. This CDR3 is CASFSRDTGELFF. In DNA form, the CDR3 reads TGCGCCAGCTTTTCTCGGGACACCGGGGAGCTGTTTTTT.

The V call is TRBV27, the J call TRBJ2-1; a possible D gene is TRBD2 (5 bases). V was trimmed by 4 bases and J by 6 bases, leaving 7 bases between them. The germline gives CDR1 MNHEY, CDR2 SMNVEV (reference sequence). The CDR3 spans 12 residues. CDR3 sequence reads: CASSSLANEQFF. The CDR3 bases are TGTGCCAGCAGTTCCCTAGCCAATGAGCAGTTCTTC.